Presented here are 14 T cell receptor beta chains from one specimen sequenced in a study of T cells of healthy individuals. MiXCR, run by TCRdb on the 5' RACE reads, gives a single entry per CDR3 protein. The sample includes nearly 100,000 distinct CDR3 sequences, approximately 15% of them seen just once. The receptor set was obtained from a human donor in good health.

This clonotype was counted at least ten times. The rearrangement uses TRBV3-1 and TRBJ1-2, with a possible D match to TRBD1 (5 bases). V dropped 3 bases and J dropped 6 bases, with 14 bases sitting between them. The germline V gene encodes CDR1 LGHDT and CDR2 YNNKEL (reference sequence). The CDR3 is 14 residues long. CDR3 bases: TGTGCCAGCAGCCACCAAGGGGTCCAGGATGGCTACACCTTC. It yields the protein CASSHQGVQDGYTF. The full variable domain, with the rest looked up from reference TRBV3-1 and TRBJ1-2, is DTAVSQTPKYLVTQMGNDKSIKCEQNLGHDTMYWYKQDSKKFLKIMFSYNNKELIINETVPNRFSPKSPDKAHLNLHINSLELGDSAVYFCASSHQGVQDGYTFGSGTRLTVV.

J is TRBJ1-6 and V is TRBV6-1; D call uncertain. The CDR3 is made up of 13 amino acids. V lost 8 bases and J lost 3, with 8 bases in between. Germline CDR1 MNHNS, CDR2 SASEGT. In DNA, the CDR3 is TGTGCCAGCCGTGGTTTCTATAATTCACCCCTCCACTTT. Its translation is CASRGFYNSPLHF.

This clonotype appeared a few times. This rearrangement joins TRBV14 to TRBJ1-1; D might be TRBD1 (5 bases). Germline values: CDR1 SGHDN, CDR2 FVKESK. Trimming removed 1 base at V and 9 bases at J, with 9 bases between. There are 12 residues in the CDR3. The CDR3 here is CASSQGGWKAFF. The CDR3 DNA reads as TGTGCCAGCAGCCAAGGGGGGTGGAAAGCTTTCTTT.

The V call is TRBV7-2, the J call TRBJ1-2; D gene unclear. V dropped 7 bases and J dropped 0 bases, with 15 bases sitting between them. Germline V lookup: CDR1 SGHTA, CDR2 FQGNSA. This CDR3 region has 15 residues. CDR3 protein: CASTKGGTSNYGYTF. CDR3 DNA: TGTGCCAGCACCAAGGGCGGAACCTCTAACTATGGCTACACCTTC.

V usage is TRBV5-1 and J usage is TRBJ1-4; tentatively, D is TRBD1 (6 bases). Germline V gene sequence: CDR1 SGHRS, CDR2 YFSETQ. The CDR3 consists of 14 residues. Trimming removed 6 bases at V and 1 base at J, with 10 bases between. The CDR3 nucleotides are TGCGCCAGCAAAATCAGGGGAACTAATGAAAAACTGTTTTTT. Protein sequence: CASKIRGTNEKLFF.

This clonotype has a count of ten or more. This chain uses TRBV7-2 with TRBJ2-7; 11 nucleotides match TRBD2. Per the germline V gene, CDR1 is SGHTA and CDR2 is FQGNSA. The CDR3 sequence is 17 residues long. Trimming at V came to 4 bases and at J to 2 bases, leaving 10 bases not matched to a gene. The CDR3 bases are TGTGCCAGCAGCTCGACTAGCGGGACTATGCCCCCCTACGAGCAGTACTTC. As protein: CASSSTSGTMPPYEQYF. The full variable domain, its missing parts supplied by reference TRBV7-2 and TRBJ2-7, is GAGVSQSPSNKVTEKGKDVELRCDPISGHTALYWYRQSLGQGLEFLIYFQGNSAPDKSGLPSDRFSAERTGGSVSTLTIQRTQQEDSAVYLCASSSTSGTMPPYEQYFGPGTRLTVT.

At least ten counts were recorded for this clonotype. The rearrangement joins TRBV13 to TRBJ1-3; D perhaps matches TRBD1 (5 bases). The ends were cut back, 2 bases at V and 0 bases at J, with 14 bases in the middle. This CDR3 is built from 17 residues. Germline assignment: CDR1 PRHDT and CDR2 FYEKMQ (reference sequence). The CDR3 sequence is CASSLLRGGSSGNTIYF. As DNA, the CDR3 is TGTGCCAGCAGCTTACTCCGGGGGGGAAGCTCTGGAAACACCATATATTTT. The entire variable domain, with the rest obtained from reference TRBV13 and TRBJ1-3, is as follows: AAGVIQSPRHLIKEKRETATLKCYPIPRHDTVYWYQQGPGQDPQFLISFYEKMQSDKGSIPDRFSAQQFSDYHSELNMSSLELGDSALYFCASSLLRGGSSGNTIYFGEGSWLTVV.

This clonotype was counted ten times or more. The J gene is TRBJ1-6, the V gene TRBV20-1; 8 positions match TRBD1. The length of the CDR3 is 15 residues. Germline assignment: CDR1 DFQATT and CDR2 SNEGSKA (reference sequence). The V gene end was trimmed by 1 base and the J gene end by 8 bases; junction bases not matched to a gene: 7. Written as DNA, the CDR3 is TGCAGTGCTAGAGCCCCGGACAGGGAGTATTCACCCCTCCACTTT. Its translation: CSARAPDREYSPLHF.

This clonotype turned up a few times. The chain employs TRBV20-1 and TRBJ2-1; the D is unclear. V shed 5 bases and J shed 3 bases, with 11 bases lying between them. Germline CDR1 and CDR2: DFQATT and SNEGSKA (reference sequence). The CDR3 covers 13 residues. CDR3 loop: CSAPQSDYNEQFF. The CDR3 nucleotides are TGCAGTGCTCCTCAGTCGGACTACAATGAGCAGTTCTTC.

This clonotype was found a few times. V gene TRBV20-1 combines with J gene TRBJ2-1; 7 bases are shared with TRBD2. Germline CDR1 DFQATT, CDR2 SNEGSKA (reference sequence). V trimming: 3 bases; J trimming: 5 bases; junction bases outside the gene matches: 7. The length of the CDR3 is 14 residues. The CDR3 reads CSASPPGTNNEQFF. The CDR3, as DNA: TGCAGTGCTAGTCCCCCCGGGACTAACAATGAGCAGTTCTTC.

In its sample, this clonotype was seen many times. The gene calls are TRBV3-1 and TRBJ1-1; tentatively, D is TRBD1 (5 bases). Trimming took off 2 bases at V and 4 bases at J, with 11 bases between the two ends. Germline-derived CDR1 and CDR2 are LGHDT and YNNKEL (reference sequence). CDR3 length: 14 amino acids. Here the CDR3 DNA reads TGTGCCAGCAGCCAACCCGGGGGTGGCACTGAAGCTTTCTTT. Protein sequence: CASSQPGGGTEAFF.

This clonotype appeared many times. This rearrangement joins TRBV29-1 to TRBJ1-1; 9 nucleotides align to TRBD1. Germline-derived CDR1 and CDR2 are SQVTM and ANQGSEA. There are 14 residues in the CDR3. The CDR3 DNA reads TGCAGTGGACAGGGGAAGGCCTTAAACACTGAAGCTTTCTTT. Translated, it gives CSGQGKALNTEAFF.

This clonotype was counted many times. This chain's CDR3 is CSVAIQETQYF. In DNA form, the CDR3 reads TGCAGCGTTGCCATTCAAGAGACCCAGTACTTC. The V gene is TRBV29-1, the J gene TRBJ2-5; no definite D call. The CDR3 has 11 residues. The V gene lost 4 bases and the J gene lost 2 bases, with 5 bases spanning the gap. The V gene's germline CDR1 is SQVTM and CDR2 ANQGSEA.

Concerning this clonotype: A junction end diverges from the germline sequence, so it may reflect a read error. The chain links TRBV25-1 to TRBJ2-1, with D uncertain. CDR3 length equals 11 residues. Germline CDR1 is MGHDK and CDR2 is SYGVNS. The CDR3 coding sequence is TGTGCCAGCAGTGTGGGGAATGAGCAGTTATTC. Protein sequence: CASSVGNEQLF.